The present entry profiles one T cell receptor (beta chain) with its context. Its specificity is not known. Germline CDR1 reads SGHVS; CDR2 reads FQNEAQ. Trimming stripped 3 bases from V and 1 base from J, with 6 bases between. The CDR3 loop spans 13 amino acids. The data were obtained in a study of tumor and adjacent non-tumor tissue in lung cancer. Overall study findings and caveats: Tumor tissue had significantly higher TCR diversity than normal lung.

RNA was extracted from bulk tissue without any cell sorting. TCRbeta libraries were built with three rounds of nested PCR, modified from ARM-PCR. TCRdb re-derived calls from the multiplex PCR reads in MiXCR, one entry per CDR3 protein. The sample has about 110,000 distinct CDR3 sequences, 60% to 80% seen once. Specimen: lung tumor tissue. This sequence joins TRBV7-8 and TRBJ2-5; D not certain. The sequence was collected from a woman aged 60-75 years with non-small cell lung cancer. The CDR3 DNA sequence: TGTGCCAGCAGCTTGGGTACCCAAGAGACCCAGTACTTC. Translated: CASSLGTQETQYF.